Sequencing of this T cell receptor beta chain was carried out in a study of Graves' ophthalmopathy and Graves' hyperthyroidism. A remark on this clonotype: Its specificity is not known.

The CDR3 covers 13 residues. Germline lookup yields CDR1 GTSNPN and CDR2 SVGIG (reference sequence). Trimming removed 5 bases at V and 2 bases at J, with 12 bases between. Study findings and constraints: Ophthalmopathy cases were distinguished from stable hyperthyroidism by a 13-signature model, reaching approximately 87% sensitivity and about 80% specificity. Blood also carried most expanded thyroid clonotypes exceeding 0.001 frequency.

Scientists amplified the TCR beta CDR3 regions from RNA transcripts. HTBI primers were used in a first-round RT-PCR, which preceded a second-round multiplex PCR. TCRdb analysed the multiplex PCR reads with MiXCR anew, one entry per CDR3 protein. The sample has about 480,000 distinct CDR3 sequences; approximately 15% are singletons. Patients were diagnosed from clinical symptoms, serum thyroxine, TRAb, thyroid ultrasound and orbital computed tomography. The chain carries TRBV30 and TRBJ2-5, with D possibly being TRBD1 (6 bases). The sample was blood. The sequence came from a woman younger than 45 with Graves' ophthalmopathy. The CDR3 is CAWSKQGQETQYF. For the CDR3, the DNA is TGTGCCTGGTCCAAACAGGGTCAAGAGACCCAGTACTTC.